This T cell receptor (beta chain) came from a study of CD4+ T cells in melanoma. Note on this clone: Its antigen is unidentified.

This CDR3 has 14 residues. V lost 0 bases and J 6 bases, leaving 12 bases between the germline ends. Germline lookup yields CDR1 SGHRS and CDR2 YFSETQ. Using immunoSEQ multiplex PCR, the repertoire was profiled, and TCRdb retains in-frame clones only, with some absent. Here the sample spans approximately 9,600 clones, approximately 70% being singletons. Whole-study results and caveats: A reported correlation linked neoantigen-specific CD4+ T cells to CD8+, macrophage and B cell function. In melanoma, neoantigen-specific CD4+ T cells reportedly differed in differentiation state.

Sequenced sample: cells from a culture (not recorded whether cultured in vitro). The chain recombines TRBV5-1 with TRBJ1-2; D not certain. The source of this sequence is a human donor with melanoma. The CDR3 reads CASSLVWGGDGYTF. The CDR3 nucleotides are TGCGCCAGCAGCTTGGTGTGGGGAGGCGATGGCTACACCTTC.